The sequence of this T cell receptor (beta chain) was determined in a study of blood T cells in healthy people across ages. Study-wide points: A roughly linear fall in TCR beta diversity per million T cells was seen with increasing age.

The authors ran a second PCR of roughly 6 to 11 cycles using a sample-barcoded 5' primer and a J-beta primer mix. TCRdb independently ran MiXCR on the 5' RACE reads; one entry per CDR3 protein. The sample contains 1.4 million to 1.5 million distinct CDR3 sequences, approximately 40% of which appear only once. Regarding this clonotype: Its matching antigen is unknown.

Isolating PBMCs gave at least 6 million of these cells per sample. The authors extracted at least 6 micrograms of total RNA per sample. The sequencing sample was made of blood. This receptor was obtained from a woman younger than 30 in good health.

The CDR3 nucleotides read TGCGCCAGCAGCGTTAACGGGGGCCACAATGAGCAGTTCTTC. It yields the protein CASSVNGGHNEQFF. The V gene is TRBV5-1, the J gene TRBJ2-1; tentatively, D is TRBD1 or TRBD2 (6 bases each). The length of the CDR3 is 14 residues. The germline CDR1 and CDR2 sequences are SGHRS and YFSETQ. Between the trimmed V and J ends, which lost 4 bases and 5 bases, there was a span of 13 bases.